This T cell receptor (beta chain) was found in a study of T-cell reconstitution after alpha-beta-depleted transplantation in children. CDR1 is KGHSH, CDR2 LQKENI, per germline. The CDR3 contains 15 residues. The V end lost 0 bases, the J end lost 6 bases, and 15 bases lay between the germline ends. General study findings and limits: T cells produced anew were the main source of T-cell counts and diversity one year after transplant. Surviving recipient cells, namely T cells and thymic progenitors, were the source of high day-60 TCRbeta diversity in some patients. Where alpha-beta T cells came from about two months after transplant was reportedly several hundred expanded graft clones.

This clonotype was detected ten times or more. The target antigen is unknown. A library of TCRbeta sequences, prepared with unique molecular identifiers, was generated. TCRdb re-called the PCR reads through MiXCR, storing one row per CDR3 protein. Of 100,000 or so distinct CDR3 sequences in the sample, roughly 7.6% were seen once. This chain joins TRBV18 and TRBJ2-7, with D perhaps matching TRBD2 (5 bases). The source was PBMCs, collected before TCRalphabeta/CD19-depleted stem cell transplant. The TCR sequence derives from a boy aged 2-15 years with acute lymphoblastic leukemia, due to receive a stem cell transplant. CDR3 loop: CASSPPNGWTGEQYF. Here the CDR3 DNA reads TGTGCCAGCTCACCACCCAACGGGTGGACTGGCGAGCAGTACTTC.